The source of this T cell receptor beta chain is a study of blood T cell repertoires in COVID-19 (dated by TCRdb to about 2020). Context from the whole study: Collaborator samples came from the United States, Italy and Spain and covered acute and convalescent phases of COVID-19. The material from the prospective study consisted of cDNA or gDNA derived from T cells, B-cell-depleted T cells, or PBMCs. Subjects who had been exposed to COVID-19, were actively infected with it, or had recovered from it provided the deeply sampled blood TCRbeta repertoires that made up the dataset. A freely available public database, intended as a resource for researchers studying the immune response to SARS-CoV-2, is where the repertoires were released. The samples were drawn from two sources: the first 160 participants of the ongoing ImmuneRACE study, and 1,254 subjects contributed by 6 global collaborators. Sample metadata almost always included a de-identified subject ID, COVID-19 status, age in years and sex. HLA class I and class II types, where available, came from metadata supplied by the sample provider rather than from assay-based typing. Results and caveats for the whole study, not just this receptor: Clinical and demographic metadata were provided uncurated, with the amount varying by source and participant.

Whole blood was collected in K2EDTA tubes by collaborating institutions according to the institutions' own protocols. For TCRbeta analysis, collaborators shipped samples in one of three forms: frozen whole blood, isolated PBMCs, or DNA extracted from either of those sample types. Note on this clone: Its binding antigen is unknown. No base qualities exist here, and no much larger clone lies one base off it.

Its CDR3 holds 15 amino acids, cysteine through phenylalanine. Just the 45-base CDR3 DNA is kept, in frame starting at base 1. Trimming removed 2 bases from V and 2 bases from J, leaving 12 bases between the germline ends. In the germline V gene (reference sequence), CDR1 corresponds to SEHNR and CDR2 to FQNEAQ. The immunoSEQ Assay, a bias-controlled multiplex PCR, was used to amplify TCRbeta CDR3 regions from genomic DNA. Under the source paper's analysis protocol: Nucleated cell counts per sample were estimated from amplification of reference gene primers within the assay. Sequence reads were collapsed and filtered to measure the absolute abundance of every unique TCRbeta CDR3 rearrangement. Productive Simpson clonality was computed per sample as the square root of Simpson's diversity index over productive rearrangements. The clones in this table, taken by TCRdb from immuneACCESS, are in-frame only. Not every clone is retained; where verified, under half of the shortfall comes from an unresolved V gene, and the cause of the rest is unknown. V and J calls and clone size are copied from that table; D and trimming were computed from the DNA. The sample data list approximately 110,000 clones, and about 80% of these were observed just once. About 6.6% of the sample goes to the ten largest clones.

The TCR sequence derives from a woman in her forties or fifties with acute or convalescent COVID-19. In this chain, TRBV7-9 is recombined with TRBJ1-1; TRBD1 is possibly the D segment (6 matching bases). The sequenced sample consisted of peripheral blood. CDR3 loop: CASSLRDTLNTEAFF. The bases read TGTGCCAGCAGCTTAAGGGACACTTTAAACACTGAAGCTTTCTTT. The full variable domain, completed from the reference TRBV7-9 and TRBJ1-1 proteins outside the CDR3, reads DTGVSQNPRHKITKRGQNVTFRCDPISEHNRLYWYRQTLGQGPEFLTYFQNEAQLEKSRLLSDRFSAERPKGSFSTLEIQRTEQGDSAMYLCASSLRDTLNTEAFFGQGTRLTVV.